The subject of this entry is one T cell receptor (beta chain). This sample was taken from a study of blood T cell repertoires in COVID-19. Sequenced by immunoSEQ multiplex PCR; TCRdb stores in-frame clones only, minus some. The table has 93,000 or so clones, around 90% seen once. Trimming removed 4 bases from V and 3 bases from J, with 9 bases in between. Germline values: CDR1 WSHSY, CDR2 SAAADI. The CDR3 has 13 residues. The sequence was obtained from a woman over 75 in a cohort sampled during active COVID-19. V and J are TRBV10-2 and TRBJ1-2, with D tentatively TRBD1 (6 bases). Sequencing used peripheral blood. Written as DNA, the CDR3 is TGCGCCAGCAGTGGGGCAGGGGACTATGGCTACACCTTC. This translates into CASSGAGDYGYTF.